This T cell receptor beta chain is drawn from a study of technical replicates of blood from several donors. The repertoire was sequenced with immunoSEQ multiplex PCR; TCRdb's copy has only in-frame clones and lacks some. Of 85,000 to 100,000 clones detected, roughly 95% appear once; the ten largest clones hold 0.2% to 0.25%. The sample taken for sequencing was T cells isolated from PBMCs. The TCR sequence derives from a human donor in good health.

The CDR3 nucleotides are TGTGCCAGCAGCTTGCTTTCCTACGAGCAGTACTTC. Encoded protein: CASSLLSYEQYF. V gene TRBV5-5 combines with J gene TRBJ2-7; D gene ambiguous. V dropped 1 base and J dropped 1 base, with 3 bases sitting between them. This CDR3 comprises 12 residues. Germline V gene sequence: CDR1 SGHKS, CDR2 YYEKEE (reference sequence).